A single T cell receptor (beta chain) is shown here with its context. Germline assignment: CDR1 SGDLS and CDR2 YYNGEE. Trimming shortened V by 0 bases and J by 13 bases, and 22 bases separated the two germline ends. The CDR3 runs 15 residues. This record belongs to a study of beta chain features in type 1 diabetes. Study details: Healthy donors and patients showed comparable age, gender and cell yields.

As every portion of the isolated RNA was reverse transcribed, the sequencing read expressed TCRB transcripts. Profiling relied on immunoSEQ multiplex PCR, and the TCRdb table lists in-frame clones only, not all of them. The data hold 150,000 or so clones, with roughly a tenth observed a single time. The V gene is TRBV9, the J gene TRBJ1-2; D is unclear. The sample was central memory CD4+ T cells from blood. The receptor comes from a man aged 18 to 35 in good health. The DNA for the CDR3 is TGTGCCAGCAGCGTAGCTTTTGGAGGGCCCCAGGTTTGCACCTTC. This gives the protein CASSVAFGGPQVCTF.